The 9 T cell receptor beta chains below were found in one sample sequenced in a study of post-analysis software for immune sequencing data. Prepared libraries of TCR beta cDNA carried unique molecular identifiers. TCRdb reprocessed the PCR reads via MiXCR and lists one record per CDR3 protein. Here the sample spans roughly 160,000 distinct CDR3 sequences, 36% being singletons. This material consisted of blood, taken after autologous hematopoietic stem cell transplantation. The receptors were gathered from a girl aged 5 to 17 with multiple sclerosis.

This chain joins TRBV5-8 and TRBJ2-5, with D perhaps matching TRBD1 (5 bases). In germline, CDR1 is SGHTS, CDR2 YDEGEE. The CDR3 totals 12 residues. V was clipped by 1 base and J by 12 bases, with 13 bases between them. This CDR3 is CASSLTGRVEYF. CDR3 in DNA: TGTGCCAGCAGCTTGACGGGCAGGGTGGAGTACTTC.

This clonotype was found many times. The chain employs TRBV3-1 and TRBJ1-2; possible D gene TRBD1, 6 bases. Per germline, CDR1 LGHDT and CDR2 YNNKEL (reference sequence). Trimming cost V 4 bases and J 4 bases, with 16 bases left between them. The CDR3 has 15 residues. The CDR3: CASSPFMQGSYGYTF. In DNA, the CDR3 is TGTGCCAGCAGCCCCTTTATGCAGGGGAGCTATGGCTACACCTTC.

The rearrangement links TRBV7-9 to TRBJ2-7; D gene ambiguous. CDR3 length: 14 residues. Looked up from germline, CDR1 is SEHNR and CDR2 is FQNEAQ (reference sequence). V lost 7 bases and J lost 0, with 13 bases in between. The CDR3 protein is CASTPSGPSYEQYF. CDR3 DNA: TGTGCCAGCACCCCATCTGGACCCTCCTACGAGCAGTACTTC.

There are a few counts of this clonotype. The chain has TRBV5-1 and TRBJ1-1; weak D call: TRBD1 (6 bases). V lost 2 bases and J lost 1, with 18 bases in between. The CDR3 sequence is 17 residues long. From germline, CDR1 is SGHRS and CDR2 YFSETQ. CDR3 in amino acids: CASSLTSGANKNTEAFF. Here the CDR3 DNA reads TGCGCCAGCAGCTTAACTTCAGGGGCGAATAAGAACACTGAAGCTTTCTTT.

J is TRBJ2-3 and V is TRBV2; D possibly corresponds to TRBD2 (6 bases). This CDR3 is 16 amino acids long. Trimming cost V 4 bases and J 2 bases, with 16 bases left between them. Germline V gives CDR1 SNHLY, CDR2 FYNNEI. This CDR3 is CASSATRGMATDTQYF. CDR3 bases: TGTGCCAGCAGTGCCACTCGCGGGATGGCCACAGATACGCAGTATTTT.

The chain employs TRBV20-1 and TRBJ2-4; 9 bases are shared with TRBD2. The CDR3 sequence is 13 residues long. V shed 5 bases, J shed 13 bases, and the junction held 12 bases outside the gene matches. The germline V gene encodes CDR1 DFQATT and CDR2 SNEGSKA (reference sequence). CDR3 region: CSAPLAGAGEQYF. The CDR3 DNA sequence: TGCAGTGCTCCTTTAGCGGGAGCGGGGGAGCAGTACTTC.

The chain has TRBV5-1 and TRBJ2-3; a weak D match, TRBD1 (5 bases). V shed 0 bases and J shed 3 bases, with 14 bases lying between them. Germline V gene data show CDR1 as SGHRS and CDR2 as YFSETQ. This CDR3 is built from 16 residues. The CDR3 DNA follows: TGCGCCAGCAGCTTGGATTGGCAGGGTGGGACAGATACGCAGTATTTT. This sequence encodes CASSLDWQGGTDTQYF.

This clonotype was seen a few times. The genes are TRBV3-1 and TRBJ2-7; TRBD2 agrees at 10 bases. V lost 6 bases and J lost 3; bases outside the gene matches: 8. The CDR3 extends over 15 amino acids. CDR1 is LGHDT and CDR2 is YNNKEL in the germline V gene (reference sequence). This chain's CDR3 is CASSPGLAELYEQYF. CDR3 DNA sequence: TGTGCCAGCAGTCCCGGACTAGCGGAGCTCTACGAGCAGTACTTC.

In its sample, this clonotype was seen a few times. The DNA for the CDR3 is TGTGCCAGCAGCCAAGTAACAGGGGGCACTGAAGCTTTCTTT. Amino acid sequence: CASSQVTGGTEAFF. The chain uses TRBV14 and TRBJ1-1, with TRBD1 identical over 8 bases. From germline, CDR1 is SGHDN and CDR2 FVKESK. J was trimmed by 4 bases and V by 1 base; bases with no gene match: 2. The CDR3 consists of 14 residues.